This TCR beta chain was found in a study of T cells after yellow fever vaccination. Turning to the study itself: Some fractions had low cell numbers, and these were prepared with SMART-Seq v4 Ultra Low Input. The study's findings and limits: Booster samples showed a return of most primary-vaccination clones (around 95% CD4, 80% to 90% CD8).

CDR3 length: 15 residues. Between the trimmed V and J ends, which lost 6 bases and 6 bases, there was a span of 19 bases. Germline values: CDR1 MNHEY, CDR2 SVGEGT. Each CDR3 protein is one row after TCRdb ran MiXCR on the 5' RACE reads. This table holds about 320,000 distinct CDR3 sequences, about 10% found once. With respect to this clonotype: What it binds is not known.

The V gene is TRBV6-2 or TRBV6-3, the J gene TRBJ2-3, with no clear D. The sample here was CD4+ T cells sorted from PBMCs, taken 45 days after the yellow fever booster vaccination. This TCR came from a man between 18 and 35 years old who received the YFV17D yellow fever vaccine. Here the CDR3 reads CASSTGSRPPDTQYF. The CDR3 DNA follows: TGTGCCAGCAGCACCGGGTCTAGACCCCCGGATACGCAGTATTTT.